This entry concerns a single TCR beta chain. Antigen: not known. This record belongs to a study of T cell responses to AZD1222 COVID-19 vaccine. Broader study findings: Repertoires were obtained only post-peak T cell response. Only five to seven AZD1222 recipients were seropositive at baseline. Clonal diversity may have been underestimated, and the donors were mostly white British, with more females than males.

The assay was immunoSEQ multiplex PCR, and TCRdb's table has in-frame clones only and misses some. The sample records roughly 84,000 clones, about 85% being singletons. The TCR sequence derives from an adult in good health. The sample in question was peripheral blood, obtained on day 0 of AZD1222 vaccination.

CDR3 amino acids: CASSHSGAKNIQYF. CDR3 nucleotides: TGTGCCAGCAGCCACAGCGGAGCCAAAAACATTCAGTACTTC. The gene calls are TRBV3-1 (or the pseudogene TRBV3-2) and TRBJ2-4, with D perhaps matching TRBD2 (5 bases). Trimming took off 3 bases at V and 0 bases at J, with 6 bases between the two ends. The germline CDR1 and CDR2 sequences are LGHDT and YNNKEL (reference sequence). The CDR3 extends over 14 amino acids.